This T cell receptor (beta chain) was obtained from a study of T cell repertoires in cytomegalovirus infection. The wider study: Based on public TCR beta signatures, there were indications of CMV infection and of a matching HLA type. General study points: Summed public TCR beta family frequency identified CMV carriers bearing the relevant HLA. It was HLA-C-restricted CMV-specific TCR beta clonotypes that dominated the response ex vivo.

TCRdb recomputed calls from the reads with MiXCR, one row per CDR3 protein. The sample carries 300,000 to 450,000 distinct CDR3 sequences, around 18% recorded once. Germline CDR1 SGHVS, CDR2 FNYEAQ. V dropped 5 bases and J dropped 1 base, with 7 bases sitting between them. The CDR3 runs to 13 residues. On this clonotype itself: Its antigen is as yet unknown.

Sequenced: PBMCs. This receptor was obtained from a human donor in good health (CMV status not recorded). Some clones in this sample may be carry-over from other donors' samples. This sequence joins TRBV7-6 and TRBJ2-3; no firm D call. This CDR3 reads CASSVWRTDTQYF. For the CDR3, the DNA is TGTGCCAGCAGCGTATGGCGCACAGATACGCAGTATTTT.